A selection of T cell receptor beta chains follows, all from one sample in a study of cytomegalovirus exposure and HLA in healthy donors. TCRdb keeps only in-frame clones here, not all; method: immunoSEQ multiplex PCR. The table has about 160,000 clones, roughly 83% seen once. Sequencing used PBMCs. The receptors originated from a young woman in good health and CMV-seronegative. The CDR3 runs from the conserved cysteine through the conserved F or W. Fields, in order: clone size, D gene, V gene, J gene, CDR3 protein, CDR3 DNA. A D gene is named only where the DNA matches it firmly. The size of a clone is reported for some rows only, either as once, few or many, or as a class for expanded clones.

size: -; D: -; V: TRBV29-1; J: TRBJ1-1; CDR3: CSVEVAVWTEAFF; DNA: TGCAGCGTTGAAGTGGCAGTGTGGACTGAAGCTTTCTTT
size: few; D: TRBD1; V: TRBV6-6; J: TRBJ1-6; CDR3: CASSPTGENSPLHF; DNA: TGTGCCAGCAGCCCCACAGGGGAAAATTCACCCCTCCACTTT
size: -; D: TRBD1; V: TRBV4-2; J: TRBJ2-2; CDR3: CASSQGGQGSGELFF; DNA: TGTGCCAGCAGCCAAGGTGGACAGGGCTCCGGGGAGCTGTTTTTT
size: -; D: TRBD1; V: TRBV25-1; J: TRBJ1-4; CDR3: CASSGEPLTDRWGEKLFF; DNA: TGTGCCAGCAGTGGAGAGCCCCTCACGGACAGGTGGGGAGAAAAACTGTTTTTT
size: -; D: -; V: TRBV9; J: TRBJ2-7; CDR3: CASSVGGDEQYF; DNA: TGTGCCAGCAGCGTCGGAGGGGACGAGCAGTACTTC
size: -; D: -; V: TRBV11-2; J: TRBJ1-1; CDR3: CASSSRYPPGPNTEAFF; DNA: TGTGCCAGCAGCTCGCGCTATCCCCCTGGGCCCAACACTGAAGCTTTCTTT
size: -; D: TRBD2; V: TRBV7-2; J: TRBJ2-3; CDR3: CASSPSGGSDTQYF; DNA: TGTGCCAGCAGCCCCAGCGGGGGGTCAGATACGCAGTATTTT
size: -; D: -; V: TRBV19; J: TRBJ1-1; CDR3: CASSIGSRRSQNDEAFF; DNA: TGTGCCAGTAGTATAGGTAGCCGGAGGTCACAGAACGATGAAGCTTTCTTT
size: -; D: -; V: TRBV28; J: TRBJ2-1; CDR3: CASSLFRLWASSYNEQFF; DNA: TGTGCCAGCAGTTTATTTCGTTTGTGGGCGAGCTCCTACAATGAGCAGTTCTTC
size: -; D: -; V: TRBV18; J: TRBJ1-1; CDR3: CASSPPNRDGTEAFF; DNA: TGTGCCAGCTCACCACCGAACAGGGATGGCACTGAAGCTTTCTTT
size: -; D: TRBD1; V: TRBV5-1; J: TRBJ2-2; CDR3: CASSSYRGPGELFF; DNA: TGCGCCAGCAGCTCCTACAGGGGGCCCGGGGAGCTGTTTTTT